This T cell receptor (beta chain) was captured in a study of human T cells and chemical hapten exposure. Trimming removed 4 bases at V and 3 bases at J, with 12 bases between. The CDR3 totals 15 residues. CDR1 is MNHEY, CDR2 SVGEGT, per germline. Using its own MiXCR run on the RACE reads, TCRdb lists one record per CDR3 protein. The profile covers 30,000 to 35,000 distinct CDR3 sequences, with less than 8% appearing a single time and 9.9% taken by the ten largest. This clonotype was recorded at least ten times. Described time point: healthy volunteer bleed at 2 weeks. Total RNA came from unfractionated whole blood.

Sequenced input: whole blood. The receptor's source is a human donor in good health. Some clones in this sample may be carry-over from other donors' samples. V and J are TRBV6-2 or TRBV6-3 and TRBJ2-2, with D perhaps matching TRBD2 (5 bases). The CDR3 reads CASSFSGLYTGELFF. CDR3 sequence (DNA): TGTGCCAGCAGTTTTTCGGGGTTGTACACCGGGGAGCTGTTTTTT.